The 2 T cell receptor beta chains in this list originate from one sample, sequenced in a study of graft-versus-host responses after intestinal transplantation. TCRdb's copy holds only in-frame clones and misses some; the assay was immunoSEQ multiplex PCR. The table has about 110,000 clones, around 95% seen once; the top ten hold approximately 0.49%. The antigens these receptors bind are not known. The material was unstimulated CD8+ T cells sorted from spleen or lymph node cells, obtained before intestinal transplant. All receptors derive from a human donor who received an intestinal transplant.

The chain joins TRBV5-1 to TRBJ2-5, with TRBD2 matching over 13 bases. The CDR3 is 18 amino acids. The V segment lost 3 bases and the J segment 2 bases; nucleotides outside the gene matches: 10. Germline V gives CDR1 SGHRS, CDR2 YFSETQ. In DNA form, the CDR3 reads TGCGCCAGCAGCTCCGGGGGGACTAGCGGGATATTTCAAGAGACCCAGTACTTC. It is translated as CASSSGGTSGIFQETQYF.

The V gene is TRBV15, the J gene TRBJ2-7; D possibly corresponds to TRBD2 (5 bases). The germline V gene encodes CDR1 LNHNV and CDR2 YYDKDF (reference sequence). The CDR3 is 15 residues long. Deletions cut 5 bases from V and 0 bases from J, with 14 bases between. CDR3 residues: CATSLVGVNSYEQYF. CDR3 DNA: TGTGCCACCAGCTTGGTGGGAGTAAACTCCTACGAGCAGTACTTC.